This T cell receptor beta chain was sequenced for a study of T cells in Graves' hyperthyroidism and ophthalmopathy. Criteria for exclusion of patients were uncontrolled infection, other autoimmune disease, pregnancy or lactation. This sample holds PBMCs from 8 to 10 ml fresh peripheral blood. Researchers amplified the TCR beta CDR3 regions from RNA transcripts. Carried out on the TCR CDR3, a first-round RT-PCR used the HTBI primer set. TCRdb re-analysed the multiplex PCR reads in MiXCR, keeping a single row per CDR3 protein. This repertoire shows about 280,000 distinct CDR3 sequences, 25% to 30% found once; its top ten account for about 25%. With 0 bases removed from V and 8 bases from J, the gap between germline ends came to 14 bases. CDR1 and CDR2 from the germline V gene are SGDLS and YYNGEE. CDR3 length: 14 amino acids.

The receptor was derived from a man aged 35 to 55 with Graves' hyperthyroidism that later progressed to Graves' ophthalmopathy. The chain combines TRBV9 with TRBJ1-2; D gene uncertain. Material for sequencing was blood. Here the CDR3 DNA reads TGTGCCAGCAGCGTAGAGCCAGATTCTTACGGCTACACCTTC. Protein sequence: CASSVEPDSYGYTF.